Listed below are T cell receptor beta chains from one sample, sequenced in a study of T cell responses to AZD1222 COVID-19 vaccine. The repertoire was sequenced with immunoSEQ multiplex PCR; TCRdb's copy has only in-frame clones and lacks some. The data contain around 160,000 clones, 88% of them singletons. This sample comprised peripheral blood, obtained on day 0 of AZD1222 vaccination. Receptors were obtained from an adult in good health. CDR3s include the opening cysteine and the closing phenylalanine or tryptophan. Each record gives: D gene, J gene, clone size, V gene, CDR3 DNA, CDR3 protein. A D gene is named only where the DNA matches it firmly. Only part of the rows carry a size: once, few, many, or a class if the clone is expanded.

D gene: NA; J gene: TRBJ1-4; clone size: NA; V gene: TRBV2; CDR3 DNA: TGTGCCAGCAGTCTGGCATTGGGAAAACTGTTTTTT; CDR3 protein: CASSLALGKLFF
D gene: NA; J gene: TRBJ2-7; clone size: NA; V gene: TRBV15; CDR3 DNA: TGTGCCACCAGCAGAGGAAAGGGGGGCTACGAGCAGTACTTC; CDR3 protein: CATSRGKGGYEQYF
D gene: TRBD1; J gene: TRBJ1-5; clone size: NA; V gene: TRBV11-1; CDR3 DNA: TGTGCCAGCAGCTTTTGGACAGGGATAGATCAGCCCCAGCATTTT; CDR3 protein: CASSFWTGIDQPQHF
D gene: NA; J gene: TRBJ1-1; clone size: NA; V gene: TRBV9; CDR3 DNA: TGTGCCAGCAGACCAGGTGGAGGGTTCGCTGAAGCTTTCTTT; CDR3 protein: CASRPGGGFAEAFF
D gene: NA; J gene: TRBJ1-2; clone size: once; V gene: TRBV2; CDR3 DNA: TGTGCCAGCAGTGAAGGGACGGGTCGACGGGGCTACACCTTC; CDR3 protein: CASSEGTGRRGYTF
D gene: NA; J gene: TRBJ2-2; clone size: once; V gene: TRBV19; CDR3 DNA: TGTGCCAGTAGTTCGAGGGGCGGCGGGGAGCTGTTTTTT; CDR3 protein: CASSSRGGGELFF
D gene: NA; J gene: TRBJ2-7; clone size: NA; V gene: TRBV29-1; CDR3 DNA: TGCAGCGTTGATGGAGTCGGGTGGAGGGGTACCTACGAGCAGTACTTC; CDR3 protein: CSVDGVGWRGTYEQYF
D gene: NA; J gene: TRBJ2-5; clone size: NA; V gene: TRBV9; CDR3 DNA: TGTGCCAGCAGCGCCCACAGTCCGGATGAGACCCAGTACTTC; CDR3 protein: CASSAHSPDETQYF
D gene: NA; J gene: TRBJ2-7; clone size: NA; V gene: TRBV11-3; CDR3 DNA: TGTGCCAGCAGCTTCGGAACCTACGAGCAGTACTTC; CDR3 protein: CASSFGTYEQYF
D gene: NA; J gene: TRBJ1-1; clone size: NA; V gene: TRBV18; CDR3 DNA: TGTGCCAGCTCACTGGACGGGCTCCTTGAAGCTTTCTTT; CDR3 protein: CASSLDGLLEAFF
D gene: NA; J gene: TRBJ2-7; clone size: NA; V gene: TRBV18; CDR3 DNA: TGTGCCAGCTCACCTCCTTCGACAAACGAGCAGTACTTC; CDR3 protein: CASSPPSTNEQYF
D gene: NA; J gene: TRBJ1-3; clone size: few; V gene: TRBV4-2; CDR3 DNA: TGTGCCAGCAGCCACCTTCTGGTAGGGTTGGCTGGAAACACCATATATTTT; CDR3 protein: CASSHLLVGLAGNTIYF
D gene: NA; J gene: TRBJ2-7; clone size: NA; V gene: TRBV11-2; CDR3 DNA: TGTGCCAGCACCTACGGACTCGAGCAGTACTTC; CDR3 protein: CASTYGLEQYF
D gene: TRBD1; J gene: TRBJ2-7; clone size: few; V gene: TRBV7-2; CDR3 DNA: TGTGCCAGCAGCTCTAAACCAGGGGGCTACGAGCAGTACTTC; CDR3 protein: CASSSKPGGYEQYF
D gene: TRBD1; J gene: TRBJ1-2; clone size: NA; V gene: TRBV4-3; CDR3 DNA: TGCGCCAGCAGCCAAGTTGGACAGGTCGGCTACACCTTC; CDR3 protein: CASSQVGQVGYTF
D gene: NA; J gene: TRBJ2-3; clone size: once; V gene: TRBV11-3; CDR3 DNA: TGTGCCAGCAGCCCCGACGGGAATACGCAGTATTTT; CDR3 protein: CASSPDGNTQYF
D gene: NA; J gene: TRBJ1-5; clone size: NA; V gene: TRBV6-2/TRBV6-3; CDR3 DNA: TGTGCCAGCAGTTACTTAAATAGCAATCAGCCCCAGCATTTT; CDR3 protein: CASSYLNSNQPQHF
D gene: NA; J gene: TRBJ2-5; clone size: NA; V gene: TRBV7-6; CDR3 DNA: TGTGCCAGCAGTACCCTACAGGGAAGAGGACAAGAGACCCAGTACTTC; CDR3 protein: CASSTLQGRGQETQYF